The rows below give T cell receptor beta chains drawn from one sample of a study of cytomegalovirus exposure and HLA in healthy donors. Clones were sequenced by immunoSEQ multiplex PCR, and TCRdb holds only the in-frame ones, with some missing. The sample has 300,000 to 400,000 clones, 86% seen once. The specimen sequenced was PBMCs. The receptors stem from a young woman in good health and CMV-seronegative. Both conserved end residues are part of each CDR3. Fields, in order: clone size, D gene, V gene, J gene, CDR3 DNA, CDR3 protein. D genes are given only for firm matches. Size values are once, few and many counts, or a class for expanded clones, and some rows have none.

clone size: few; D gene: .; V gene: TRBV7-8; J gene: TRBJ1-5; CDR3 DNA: TGTGCCAGCAGCTTAGGTGCGGGTAATCAGCCCCAGCATTTT; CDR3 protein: CASSLGAGNQPQHF
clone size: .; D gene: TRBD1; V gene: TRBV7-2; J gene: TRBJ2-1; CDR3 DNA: TGTGCCAGCAGCCCCAGGGGGAGCTCCTACAATGAGCAGTTCTTC; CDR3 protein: CASSPRGSSYNEQFF
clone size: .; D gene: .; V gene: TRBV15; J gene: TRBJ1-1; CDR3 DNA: TGTGCCACCAGCAGGGTGAGAAACACTGAAGCTTTCTTT; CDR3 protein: CATSRVRNTEAFF
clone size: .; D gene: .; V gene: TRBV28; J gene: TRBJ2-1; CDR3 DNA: TGTGCCAGCACCGAGGAGAGGAGCTCCTACAATGAGCAGTTCTTC; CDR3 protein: CASTEERSSYNEQFF
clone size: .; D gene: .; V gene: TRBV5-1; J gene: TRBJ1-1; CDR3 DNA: TGCGCCAGCAGCCGAACCGTAGCGGGGAGCACTGAAGCTTTCTTT; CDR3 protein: CASSRTVAGSTEAFF
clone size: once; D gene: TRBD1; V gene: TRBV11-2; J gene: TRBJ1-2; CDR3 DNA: TGTGCCAGCAGCTACTTCCGGGACAGGAAGGGGAACTATGGCTACACCTTC; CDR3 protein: CASSYFRDRKGNYGYTF
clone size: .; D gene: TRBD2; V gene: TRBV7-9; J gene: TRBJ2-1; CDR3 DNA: TGTGCCAGCAGCCTCCTCCCTAGCGGGCCTGAGCAGTTCTTC; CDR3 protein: CASSLLPSGPEQFF
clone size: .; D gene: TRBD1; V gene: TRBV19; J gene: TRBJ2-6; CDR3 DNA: TGTGCCAGTAGGGACCCTAGGGGACAGAAAAGGGAGAACGTCCTGACTTTC; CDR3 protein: CASRDPRGQKRENVLTF
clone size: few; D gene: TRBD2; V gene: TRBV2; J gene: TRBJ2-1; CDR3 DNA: TGTGCCAGCAGTGACCTCTCCCTTCCTCGTTTACTAGCGGGAATCAATGAGCAGTTCTTC; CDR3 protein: CASSDLSLPRLLAGINEQFF
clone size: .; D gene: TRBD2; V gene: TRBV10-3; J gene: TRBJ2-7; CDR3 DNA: TGTGCCATCAGTGAGCCTATCGGGACTAGCGGGATCTCCTACGAGCAGTACTTC; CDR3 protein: CAISEPIGTSGISYEQYF
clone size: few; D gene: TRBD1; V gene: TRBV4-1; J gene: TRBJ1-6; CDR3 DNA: TGCGCCAGCAGCCCCCCGACAGGGAGGCCCCTCCACTTT; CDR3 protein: CASSPPTGRPLHF
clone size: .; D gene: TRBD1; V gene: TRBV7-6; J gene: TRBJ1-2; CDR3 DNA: TGTGCCAGCAGCTTAGATATAGGGGGCAGGAATGGCTACACCTTC; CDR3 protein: CASSLDIGGRNGYTF
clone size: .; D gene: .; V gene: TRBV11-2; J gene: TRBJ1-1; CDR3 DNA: TGTGCCAGCAGCTTAGGTCCGTTGGGGGGGATCACTGAAGCTTTCTTT; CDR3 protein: CASSLGPLGGITEAFF
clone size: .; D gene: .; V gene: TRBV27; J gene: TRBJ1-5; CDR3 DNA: TGTGCCAGCAGTTCACAGGGATACAATCAGCCCCAGCATTTT; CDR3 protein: CASSSQGYNQPQHF
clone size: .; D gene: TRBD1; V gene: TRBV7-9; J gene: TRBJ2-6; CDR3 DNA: TGTGCCAGCAGCTTGACAGGGTCCGGGGCCAACGTCCTGACTTTC; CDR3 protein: CASSLTGSGANVLTF
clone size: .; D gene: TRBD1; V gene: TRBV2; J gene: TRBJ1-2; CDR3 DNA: TGTGCCTGGAGGACAGGGCTATATAATGGCTACACCTTC; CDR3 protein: CAWRTGLYNGYTF
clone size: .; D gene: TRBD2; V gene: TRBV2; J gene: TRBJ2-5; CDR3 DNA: TGTGCCAGCAGCCGCCCTAGAGCGGGGGGCCAAGAGACCCAGTACTTC; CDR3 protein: CASSRPRAGGQETQYF
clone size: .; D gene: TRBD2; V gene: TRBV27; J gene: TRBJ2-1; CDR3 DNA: TGTGCCAGCAGTTTCGGGACTAGCGACTACAATGAGCAGTTCTTC; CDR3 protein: CASSFGTSDYNEQFF
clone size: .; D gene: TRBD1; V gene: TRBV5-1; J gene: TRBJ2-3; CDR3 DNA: TGCGCCAGCAGCTTACCAACGGGACAGCTTAGCACAGATACGCAGTATTTT; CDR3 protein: CASSLPTGQLSTDTQYF
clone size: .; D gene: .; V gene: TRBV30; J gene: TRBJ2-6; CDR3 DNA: TGTGCCTGGACACGCGGGAGGGCCAACGTCCTGACTTTC; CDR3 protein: CAWTRGRANVLTF
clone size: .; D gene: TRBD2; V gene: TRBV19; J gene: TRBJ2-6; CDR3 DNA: TGTGCCAGTAGTACAGGGAGGGCAGCCCTTCGTGGGGCCAACGTCCTGACTTTC; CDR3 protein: CASSTGRAALRGANVLTF
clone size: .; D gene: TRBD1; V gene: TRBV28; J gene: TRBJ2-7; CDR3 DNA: TGTGCCAGCGGGGACAGATCCTACGAGCAGTACTTC; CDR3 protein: CASGDRSYEQYF
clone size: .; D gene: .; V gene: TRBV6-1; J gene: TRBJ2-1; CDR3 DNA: TGTGCCAGCAGCCCCGGTATAAGAGGGCAGTTCTTC; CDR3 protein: CASSPGIRGQFF
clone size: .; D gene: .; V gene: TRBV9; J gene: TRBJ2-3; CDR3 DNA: TGTGCCAGCAGCGTATTAGCGATAAGCACAGATACGCAGTATTTT; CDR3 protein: CASSVLAISTDTQYF
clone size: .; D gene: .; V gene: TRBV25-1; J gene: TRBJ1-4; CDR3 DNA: TGTGCCAGCAGTGAAAACAGGGATCTTAATGAAAAACTGTTTTTT; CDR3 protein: CASSENRDLNEKLFF
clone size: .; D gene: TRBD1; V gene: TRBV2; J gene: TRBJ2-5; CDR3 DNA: TGTGCCAGCAAATGGACAGGGGCGTTAGAGACCCAGTACTTC; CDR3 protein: CASKWTGALETQYF
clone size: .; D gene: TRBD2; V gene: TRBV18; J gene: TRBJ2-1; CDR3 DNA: TGTGCCAGCTCACCCGGGACTAGCCCGAGGGGTGAGCAGTTCTTC; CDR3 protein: CASSPGTSPRGEQFF
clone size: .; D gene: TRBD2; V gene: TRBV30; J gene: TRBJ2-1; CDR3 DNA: TGTGCCTGGAGCGTCCTAGCGGGAGGGCCGGGAGAGAATGAGCAGTTCTTC; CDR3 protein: CAWSVLAGGPGENEQFF
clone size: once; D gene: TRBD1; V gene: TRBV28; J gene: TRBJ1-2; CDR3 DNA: TGTGCCAGCAGTTTGGGGACAGGGACTTTCTATGGCTACACCTTC; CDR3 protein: CASSLGTGTFYGYTF
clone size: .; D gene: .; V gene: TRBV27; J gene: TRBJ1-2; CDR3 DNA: TGTGCCAGCAGTAGGACATCGAAGGGTGGCGCAGGCTACACCTTC; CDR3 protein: CASSRTSKGGAGYTF
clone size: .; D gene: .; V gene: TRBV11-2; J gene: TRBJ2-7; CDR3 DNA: TGTGCCAGCAGCCCCCCCGGGGACTACGAGCAGTACTTC; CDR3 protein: CASSPPGDYEQYF
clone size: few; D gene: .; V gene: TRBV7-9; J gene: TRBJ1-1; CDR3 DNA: TGTGCCAGCAGCTCTAGCGGGGCGGGGTTGAACACTGAAGCTTTCTTT; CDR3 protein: CASSSSGAGLNTEAFF
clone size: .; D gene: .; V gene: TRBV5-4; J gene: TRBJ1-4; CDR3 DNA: TGTGCCAGCAGCTTCACACCCTTAACTAATGAAAAACTGTTTTTT; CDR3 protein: CASSFTPLTNEKLFF
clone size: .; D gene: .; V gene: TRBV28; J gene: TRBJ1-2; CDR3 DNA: TGTGCCAGCAGTTTACCCCGGGTCTATGGCTACACCTTC; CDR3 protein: CASSLPRVYGYTF
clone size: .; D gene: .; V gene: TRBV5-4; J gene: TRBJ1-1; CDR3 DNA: TGTGCCAGCAGCTTGGAGGGGAACCGGAAGAACACTGAAGCTTTCTTT; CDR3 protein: CASSLEGNRKNTEAFF
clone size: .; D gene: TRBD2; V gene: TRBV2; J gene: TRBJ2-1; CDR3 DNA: TGTGCCAGCAGTGAATCTGCTAGCGGGGGCGCTTACAATGAGCAGTTCTTC; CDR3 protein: CASSESASGGAYNEQFF
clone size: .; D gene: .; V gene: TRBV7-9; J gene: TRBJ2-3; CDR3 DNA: TGTGCCAGCAGCTTACGGCTAGGGGCAGATACGCAGTATTTT; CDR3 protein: CASSLRLGADTQYF
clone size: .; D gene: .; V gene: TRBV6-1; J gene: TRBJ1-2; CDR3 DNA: TGTGCCAGCAGACTAACATTGGGCTATGGCTACACCTTC; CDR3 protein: CASRLTLGYGYTF
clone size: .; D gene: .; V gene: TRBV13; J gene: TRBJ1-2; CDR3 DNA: TGTGCCAGCAGGAGGGGAGGTTCCTATGGCTACACCTTC; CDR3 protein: CASRRGGSYGYTF
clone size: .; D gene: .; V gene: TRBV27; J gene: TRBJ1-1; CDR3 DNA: TGTGCCAACAGCCACCTTAACAGACGCGAAGCTTTCTTT; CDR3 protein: CANSHLNRREAFF
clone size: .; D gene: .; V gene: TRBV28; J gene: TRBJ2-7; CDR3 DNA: TGTGCCAGCAGTTACATTCTTCCCTACGAGCAGTACTTC; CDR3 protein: CASSYILPYEQYF
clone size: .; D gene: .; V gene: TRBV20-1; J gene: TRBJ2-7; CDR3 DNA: TGCAGTGCTGAGAGGCTTTACGAGCAGTACTTC; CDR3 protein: CSAERLYEQYF
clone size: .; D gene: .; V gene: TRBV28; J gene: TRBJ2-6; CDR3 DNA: TGTGCCAGCAGTTTCGGGGGTGCTGGGGCCAACGTCCTGACTTTC; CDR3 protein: CASSFGGAGANVLTF
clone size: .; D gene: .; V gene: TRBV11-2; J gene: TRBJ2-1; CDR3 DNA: TGTGCCAGCAGCCCCGTCTCAGGGGGGCACAATGAGCAGTTCTTC; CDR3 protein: CASSPVSGGHNEQFF
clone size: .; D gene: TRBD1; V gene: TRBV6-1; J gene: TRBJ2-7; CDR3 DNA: TGTGCCAGCAGTGGAGGGGGCGGCCGTCTGGACGAGCAGTACTTC; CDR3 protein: CASSGGGGRLDEQYF
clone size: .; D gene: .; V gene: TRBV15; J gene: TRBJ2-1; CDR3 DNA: TGTGCCACCAGCGGTCTGCCGAGCTCCTACAATGAGCAGTTCTTC; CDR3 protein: CATSGLPSSYNEQFF
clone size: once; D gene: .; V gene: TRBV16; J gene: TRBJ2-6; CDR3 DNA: TGTGCCAGCAGCCAATGGAAAACAGGGACTGGGGCCAACGTCCTGACTTTC; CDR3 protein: CASSQWKTGTGANVLTF
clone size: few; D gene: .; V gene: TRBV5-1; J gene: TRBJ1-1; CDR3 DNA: TGCGCCAGCACAATGGGGCCCGAGAACACTGAAGCTTTCTTT; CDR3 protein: CASTMGPENTEAFF
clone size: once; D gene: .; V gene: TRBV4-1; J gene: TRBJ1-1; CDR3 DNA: TGCGCCAGCAGCCAAGAGGTGGGCCATAACACTGAAGCTTTCTTT; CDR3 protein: CASSQEVGHNTEAFF
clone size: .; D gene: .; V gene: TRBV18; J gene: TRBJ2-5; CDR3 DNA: TGTGCCAGCTCATTCCGCGACAGGTCGATATGGGAGACCCAGTACTTC; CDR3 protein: CASSFRDRSIWETQYF